Listed below are T cell receptor beta chains from one sample, sequenced in a study of shared clonotypes between healthy human individuals. The protocol was immunoSEQ multiplex PCR, while the TCRdb copy is restricted to in-frame clones and leaves out a portion. The sample records about 380,000 clones, around 96% being singletons. The sequenced sample consisted of memory CD8+ T cells sorted from blood. All receptors derive from a man under 40 in good health. Both conserved end residues are part of each CDR3. Each record gives: J gene, CDR3 length, D gene, V gene, clone size, CDR3 protein, CDR3 DNA. A D gene is named only where the DNA matches it firmly. The size entry is marked missing in some rows and otherwise reads once, few, many or a size class.

TRBJ2-7 16 NA TRBV5-1 NA CASSLALSGPTYEQYF TGCGCCAGCAGCTTGGCCCTTAGCGGCCCGACCTACGAGCAGTACTTC
TRBJ1-6 14 NA TRBV30 once CAWSEGQGNSPLHF TGTGCCTGGAGTGAGGGTCAGGGGAATTCACCCCTCCACTTT
TRBJ2-7 13 NA TRBV10-1 NA CARLGGHTHEQYF TGCGCCAGGCTGGGGGGACATACTCACGAGCAGTACTTC
TRBJ2-1 15 TRBD2 TRBV28 NA CASRPASGSYNEQFF TGTGCCAGCAGGCCCGCTAGCGGCTCCTACAATGAGCAGTTCTTC
TRBJ2-7 14 TRBD1 TRBV7-9 once CASSRWDRLYEQYF TGTGCCAGCAGCCGCTGGGACAGGCTCTACGAGCAGTACTTC
TRBJ2-1 15 TRBD2 TRBV25-1 NA CASSEASGGFNKQFF TGTGCCAGCAGTGAAGCAAGCGGGGGCTTCAATAAGCAGTTCTTC
TRBJ2-7 17 NA TRBV21-1 NA CASRRPRGDLLSYEQYF TGTGCCAGCAGGCGGCCTAGAGGGGACCTACTCTCCTACGAGCAGTACTTC
TRBJ1-4 15 TRBD1 TRBV6-5 NA CASSYVGQGGEKLFF TGTGCCAGCAGTTACGTGGGACAGGGCGGTGAAAAACTGTTTTTT
TRBJ2-1 14 TRBD2 TRBV7-2 NA CASSLLAGVLEQFF TGTGCCAGCAGCTTACTAGCGGGAGTTCTGGAGCAGTTCTTC
TRBJ2-3 15 TRBD2 TRBV7-9 NA CASTRTSGSTDTQYF TGTGCCAGTACCCGGACTAGCGGTAGCACAGATACGCAGTATTTT
TRBJ2-3 14 NA TRBV29-1 NA CSVAYSMGADTQYF TGCAGCGTTGCGTACTCCATGGGGGCAGATACGCAGTATTTT
TRBJ2-7 14 NA TRBV5-1 NA CASSFTGTSYEQYF TGCGCCAGCAGTTTTACCGGGACGTCCTACGAGCAGTACTTC
TRBJ2-3 13 NA TRBV10-3 NA CAISERNTDTQYF TGTGCCATCAGTGAAAGAAACACAGATACGCAGTATTTT
TRBJ2-5 13 NA TRBV28 NA CASSFAGKETQYF TGTGCCAGCAGTTTTGCGGGAAAAGAGACCCAGTACTTC
TRBJ2-7 17 NA TRBV13 NA CASSLGPLRRDTYEQYF TGTGCCAGCAGCTTAGGACCCCTGAGGCGGGATACCTACGAGCAGTACTTC
TRBJ2-1 14 TRBD2 TRBV2 NA CASSLKTSVNEQFF TGTGCCAGCAGCCTAAAGACTAGCGTGAATGAGCAGTTCTTC
TRBJ2-7 13 NA TRBV19 NA CASRDRSSYEQYF TGTGCCAGTAGAGACAGGAGCTCCTACGAGCAGTACTTC
TRBJ1-5 15 TRBD1 TRBV6-1 NA CASSATGVSNQPQHF TGTGCCAGCAGTGCCACAGGGGTAAGCAATCAGCCCCAGCATTTT
TRBJ2-7 15 NA TRBV19 NA CASSPTSSASYEQYF TGTGCCAGTAGTCCGACATCTTCCGCCTCCTACGAGCAGTACTTC
TRBJ1-3 14 NA TRBV11-2 once CASSRTVAGNTIYF TGTGCCAGCAGCCGGACGGTGGCCGGAAACACCATATATTTT
TRBJ1-1 12 NA TRBV11-1 NA CASSPQGTEAFF TGTGCCAGCAGCCCGCAGGGAACTGAAGCTTTCTTT
TRBJ2-7 14 TRBD1 TRBV2 NA CASSVLDRGREQYF TGTGCCAGCAGTGTTCTGGACAGGGGGCGCGAGCAGTACTTC
TRBJ2-7 16 TRBD2 TRBV10-1 NA CASSESSSGSGYEQYF TGCGCCAGCAGTGAGTCATCTAGCGGGAGCGGATACGAGCAGTACTTC
TRBJ1-4 15 NA TRBV6-5 NA CASSKDRSPNEKLFF TGTGCCAGCAGTAAAGACAGGTCTCCTAATGAAAAACTGTTTTTT
TRBJ2-3 15 NA TRBV6-6 NA CASTTLGNVGDTQYF TGTGCCAGCACCACCTTGGGGAACGTAGGAGATACGCAGTATTTT
TRBJ2-2 14 TRBD1 TRBV7-2 NA CASNGHRGTGELFF TGTGCCAGCAATGGTCACAGGGGTACCGGGGAGCTGTTTTTT
TRBJ2-3 13 NA TRBV28 once CATFPGGTDTQYF TGTGCCACTTTTCCGGGGGGCACAGATACGCAGTATTTT
TRBJ1-1 15 TRBD1 TRBV11-1 NA CASSLRRTGGTEAFF TGTGCCAGCAGCTTACGGAGGACAGGGGGGACTGAAGCTTTCTTT
TRBJ2-4 10 NA TRBV20-1 NA CSAKQAIQYF TGCAGTGCTAAACAGGCTATTCAGTACTTC
TRBJ2-3 12 NA TRBV28 NA CASSLGPDTQYF TGTGCCAGCAGTTTGGGGCCAGATACGCAGTATTTT
TRBJ2-5 16 TRBD2 TRBV10-2 NA CASSFLAGDSGETQYF TGCGCCAGCAGTTTTCTAGCGGGAGATTCGGGAGAGACCCAGTACTTC
TRBJ2-7 11 NA TRBV18 NA CASSKDYEQYF TGTGCCAGCTCCAAAGACTACGAGCAGTACTTC
TRBJ2-3 15 TRBD2 TRBV5-4 NA CASSPTSGTTDTQYF TGTGCCAGCAGCCCGACTAGCGGGACCACAGATACGCAGTATTTT
TRBJ2-7 15 TRBD1 TRBV7-2 NA CASSLAGTGGYEQYF TGTGCCAGCAGCTTAGCGGGGACAGGGGGCTACGAGCAGTACTTC
TRBJ1-4 14 TRBD1 TRBV2 NA CASRAGTGGEKLFF TGTGCCAGCAGAGCCGGGACAGGGGGCGAAAAACTGTTTTTT
TRBJ2-7 13 NA TRBV29-1 once CSVGLTSPGEQYF TGCAGCGTTGGGCTCACCAGTCCAGGCGAGCAGTACTTC
TRBJ2-5 17 TRBD2 TRBV9 NA CASSEGLAVSYQETQYF TGTGCCAGCAGCGAGGGACTAGCAGTATCGTACCAAGAGACCCAGTACTTC
TRBJ2-5 11 NA TRBV13 NA CASSQVQGQYF TGTGCCAGCAGCCAGGTTCAGGGCCAGTACTTC
TRBJ1-2 16 NA TRBV19 NA CASSLPGSGPLRGYTF TGTGCCAGTAGCCTACCCGGTTCCGGCCCCCTCAGGGGCTACACCTTC
TRBJ2-7 12 NA TRBV6-1 NA CASRDTPYEQYF TGTGCCAGCCGGGACACCCCCTACGAGCAGTACTTC
TRBJ2-5 16 NA TRBV4-1 NA CASSQEWPVGQETQYF TGCGCCAGCAGCCAAGAATGGCCAGTGGGCCAAGAGACCCAGTACTTC
TRBJ2-7 14 NA TRBV5-1 NA CASSLVGETYEQYF TGCGCCAGCAGCTTGGTAGGGGAGACCTACGAGCAGTACTTC
TRBJ1-1 12 NA TRBV10-3 NA CAISGTNTEAFF TGTGCCATCAGTGGGACGAACACTGAAGCTTTCTTT
TRBJ2-1 15 TRBD2 TRBV9 NA CASSPGLATYNEQFF TGTGCCAGCAGCCCCGGACTAGCTACCTACAATGAGCAGTTCTTC
TRBJ2-7 18 TRBD2 TRBV4-2 NA CASSQGGGLADALRGQYF TGTGCCAGCAGCCAAGGAGGCGGACTAGCGGACGCCTTACGGGGGCAGTACTTC
TRBJ2-3 15 TRBD2 TRBV11-3 once CASSFSGGSPDTQYF TGTGCCAGCAGCTTTAGTGGCGGGAGCCCAGATACGCAGTATTTT
TRBJ2-7 16 TRBD2 TRBV5-6 NA CASSLGASGTRYEQYF TGTGCCAGCAGCTTGGGGGCTAGCGGGACCAGGTACGAGCAGTACTTC
TRBJ2-1 15 TRBD2 TRBV6-6 NA CASSTLAGGPNEQFF TGTGCCAGCAGTACCCTAGCGGGAGGGCCCAATGAGCAGTTCTTC
TRBJ1-2 14 TRBD1 TRBV6-1 NA CASSVPGTDYGYTF TGTGCCAGCAGTGTGCCCGGGACAGACTATGGCTACACCTTC
TRBJ2-7 13 NA TRBV5-4 NA CASSLLRSYEQYF TGTGCCAGCAGCTTGTTAAGATCCTACGAGCAGTACTTC
TRBJ2-7 14 TRBD1 TRBV30 NA CAGRKDRGVNEQYF TGTGCCGGGAGAAAAGACAGGGGTGTAAACGAGCAGTACTTC
TRBJ1-2 13 TRBD1 TRBV30 NA CAWSPDRGLGYTF TGTGCCTGGAGTCCCGACAGGGGGCTAGGCTACACCTTC
TRBJ2-7 15 TRBD2 TRBV10-2 NA CASSESPSGRSEQYF TGCGCCAGCAGTGAGTCACCCAGCGGGAGGTCCGAGCAGTACTTC
TRBJ2-7 15 TRBD2 TRBV7-8 NA CASSSLAGGNYEQYF TGTGCCAGCAGCTCTCTAGCGGGGGGTAACTACGAGCAGTACTTC
TRBJ2-2 13 NA TRBV19 NA CASSIGGSGELFF TGTGCCAGTAGTATAGGAGGATCGGGGGAGCTGTTTTTT
TRBJ2-3 13 TRBD2 TRBV29-1 NA CSVTSGSTDTQYF TGCAGCGTGACTAGCGGGAGCACAGATACGCAGTATTTT
TRBJ1-3 13 TRBD1 TRBV5-4 NA CATNNRGWHTIYF TGTGCCACTAATAACAGGGGGTGGCACACCATATATTTT
TRBJ2-3 11 NA TRBV11-2 NA CASSLTNTQYF TGTGCCAGCAGCTTAACGAATACGCAGTATTTT
TRBJ2-7 15 TRBD2 TRBV6-5 NA CASRRGLAGVYEQYF TGTGCCAGCAGAAGAGGACTAGCGGGAGTTTACGAGCAGTACTTC
TRBJ2-7 13 TRBD2 TRBV13 NA CASSFTSAYEQYF TGTGCCAGCAGCTTTACTAGCGCGTACGAGCAGTACTTC